The entry that follows covers one TCR beta chain sequence. The CDR3 runs to 14 residues. CDR1 SGHAT and CDR2 FQNNGV come from the germline V gene. Trimming removed 5 bases from V and 9 bases from J; junction bases left unmatched: 8. This specimen comes from a study of blood T cell repertoires in COVID-19. The overall study: Samples taken during acute and convalescent COVID-19 were collected in the United States, Italy and Spain. PBMCs, B-cell-depleted T cells, or T cells were the source of the cDNA or gDNA that made up the material.

The authors' processing: Estimation of nucleated cell counts relied on the amplification of reference gene primers. Sequencing used immunoSEQ multiplex PCR; TCRdb keeps in-frame clones, though not all of them. For V, J and clone size, that table is used; D and trimming come from the DNA. The data contain roughly 200,000 clones, 84% of them seen just once; the ten biggest clones take up about 12%. The clonotype comes from a human donor in a cohort sampled during active COVID-19. J is TRBJ2-2 and V is TRBV11-2; 8 nucleotides agree with TRBD2. The source material was peripheral blood. CDR3 sequence: CASSEVAGTWELFF. CDR3 DNA: TGTGCCAGCAGCGAAGTAGCGGGAACGTGGGAGCTGTTTTTT.